Following are 2 T cell receptor beta chains from one sample sequenced in a study of cytomegalovirus exposure and HLA in healthy donors. PCR amplification relied on 60 Vbeta primers (plus 13 Jbeta primers). The protocol was immunoSEQ multiplex PCR, while the TCRdb copy is restricted to in-frame clones and leaves out a portion. This table has some 140,000 clones, around 83% appearing once. The sample taken for sequencing was PBMCs. All receptors come from a male donor in good health and CMV-seropositive.

The chain couples TRBV7-9 to TRBJ2-7, with D maybe TRBD2 (6 bases). Germline V gene data show CDR1 as SEHNR and CDR2 as FQNEAQ (reference sequence). This CDR3 comprises 16 residues. V lost 2 bases to trimming and J lost 2 bases, with 16 bases between them. The CDR3 DNA follows: TGTGCCAGCAGCTTAACTTACGGGACTTCTACCTACGAGCAGTACTTC. This sequence encodes CASSLTYGTSTYEQYF.

V and J are TRBV5-1 and TRBJ2-1, with TRBD2 matching 13 bases. Germline V gene lookup returns CDR1 SGHRS and CDR2 YFSETQ. The CDR3 has 16 amino acids. Trimming took 1 base from V and 8 from J; bases not matched to a gene: 6. CDR3 sequence: CASSLTTSGGRDEQFF. The CDR3 DNA reads as TGCGCCAGCAGCTTGACGACTAGCGGGGGGCGGGATGAGCAGTTCTTC. Filled out from reference TRBV5-1 and TRBJ2-1, the complete variable domain reads KAGVTQTPRYLIKTRGQQVTLSCSPISGHRSVSWYQQTPGQGLQFLFEYFSETQRNKGNFPGRFSGRQFSNSRSEMNVSTLELGDSALYLCASSLTTSGGRDEQFFGPGTRLTVL.